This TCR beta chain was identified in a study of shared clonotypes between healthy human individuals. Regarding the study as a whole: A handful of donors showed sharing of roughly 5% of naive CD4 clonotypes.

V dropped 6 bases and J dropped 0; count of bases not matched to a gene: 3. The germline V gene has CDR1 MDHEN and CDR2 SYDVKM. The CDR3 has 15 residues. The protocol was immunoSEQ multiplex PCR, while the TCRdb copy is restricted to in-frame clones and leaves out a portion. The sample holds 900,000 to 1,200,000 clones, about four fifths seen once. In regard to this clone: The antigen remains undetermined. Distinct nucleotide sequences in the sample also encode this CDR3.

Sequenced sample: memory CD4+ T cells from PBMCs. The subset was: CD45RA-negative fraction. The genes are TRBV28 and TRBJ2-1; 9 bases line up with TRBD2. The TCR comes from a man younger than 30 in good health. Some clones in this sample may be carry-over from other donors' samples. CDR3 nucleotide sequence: TGTGCCAGCAGGACTAGCGGCAGCTCCTACAATGAGCAGTTCTTC. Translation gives CASRTSGSSYNEQFF.